The T cell receptor (beta chain) under discussion was sequenced for a study of blood T cell repertoires in COVID-19. The CDR3 is 12 amino acids. V was trimmed by 8 bases and J by 7 bases, leaving 14 bases between them. Libraries were prepared by immunoSEQ multiplex PCR; TCRdb keeps only in-frame clonotypes and omits some of them. This sample has 200,000 to 250,000 clones, with 85% to 90% found just once. The chain combines TRBV12-3 or TRBV12-4 with TRBJ1-2, with D perhaps matching TRBD1 (5 bases). This TCR came from a young woman in a cohort exposed to, infected with or recovered from COVID-19 (not recorded which). What was sequenced was PBMCs or T cells enriched from blood (not recorded which). The CDR3: CASSQGEIGYTF. DNA for the CDR3: TGTGCCAGCTCTCAGGGTGAGATTGGCTACACCTTC.